This TCR beta chain was captured by sequencing in a study of T-cell memory formation after mild COVID-19. TCRdb reprocessed the 5' RACE reads via MiXCR and lists one record per CDR3 protein. The sample yields 410,000 or so distinct CDR3 sequences, 20% to 25% seen once. Sequenced input: PBMCs or a T cell subset sorted from them (not recorded which). This receptor was taken from an adult woman who had mild COVID-19 (a few samples of this study predate the infection). Cell type and time point are not known.

This CDR3 is CASSQDGSSYEQYF. CDR3 DNA: TGTGCCAGCAGCCAGGACGGGAGCTCCTACGAGCAGTACTTC. V gene TRBV7-6 combines with J gene TRBJ2-7; tentative D call: TRBD2 (6 bases). Germline loops: CDR1 SGHVS, CDR2 FNYEAQ. The CDR3 runs 14 residues. Trimming took 5 bases from V and 0 from J, leaving 11 bases between them.